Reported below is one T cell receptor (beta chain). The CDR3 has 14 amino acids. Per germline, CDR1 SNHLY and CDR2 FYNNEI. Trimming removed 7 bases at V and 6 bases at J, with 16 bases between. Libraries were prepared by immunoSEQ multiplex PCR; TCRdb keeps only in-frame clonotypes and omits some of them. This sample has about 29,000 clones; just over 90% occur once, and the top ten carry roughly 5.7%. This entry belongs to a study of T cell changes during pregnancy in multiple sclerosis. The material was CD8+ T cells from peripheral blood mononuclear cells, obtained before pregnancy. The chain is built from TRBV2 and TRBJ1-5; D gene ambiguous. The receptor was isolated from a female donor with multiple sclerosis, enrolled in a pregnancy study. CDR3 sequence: CASNEGARGQPQHF. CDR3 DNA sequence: TGTGCCAGCAACGAGGGAGCGAGAGGTCAGCCCCAGCATTTT.